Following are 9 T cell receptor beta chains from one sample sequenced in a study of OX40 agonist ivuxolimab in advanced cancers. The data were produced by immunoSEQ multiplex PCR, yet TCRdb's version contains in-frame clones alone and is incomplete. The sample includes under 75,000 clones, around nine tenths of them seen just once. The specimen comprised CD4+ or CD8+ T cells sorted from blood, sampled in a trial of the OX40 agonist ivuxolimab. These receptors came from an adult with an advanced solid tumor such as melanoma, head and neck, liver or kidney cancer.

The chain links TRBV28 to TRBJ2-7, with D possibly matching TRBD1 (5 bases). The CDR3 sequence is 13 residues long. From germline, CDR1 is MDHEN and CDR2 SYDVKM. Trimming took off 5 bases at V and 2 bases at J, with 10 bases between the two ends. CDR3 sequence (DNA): TGTGCCAGCAGTCGGTCAGGGACCTACGAGCAGTACTTC. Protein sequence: CASSRSGTYEQYF.

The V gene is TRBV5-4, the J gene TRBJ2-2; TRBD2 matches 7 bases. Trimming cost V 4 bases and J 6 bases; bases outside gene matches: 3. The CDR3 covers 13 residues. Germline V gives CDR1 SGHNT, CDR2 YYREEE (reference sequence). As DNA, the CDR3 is TGTGCCAGCAGCCTGGGGGGGGCCGGGGAGCTGTTTTTT. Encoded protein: CASSLGGAGELFF. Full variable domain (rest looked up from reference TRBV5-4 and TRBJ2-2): ETGVTQSPTHLIKTRGQQVTLRCSSQSGHNTVSWYQQALGQGPQFIFQYYREEENGRGNFPPRFSGLQFPNYSSELNVNALELDDSALYLCASSLGGAGELFFGEGSRLTVL.

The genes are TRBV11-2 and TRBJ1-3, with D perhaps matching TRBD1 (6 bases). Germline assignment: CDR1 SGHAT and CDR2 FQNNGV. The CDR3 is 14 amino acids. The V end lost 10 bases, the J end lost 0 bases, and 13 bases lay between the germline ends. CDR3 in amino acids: CATSGQLSGNTIYF. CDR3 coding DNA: TGTGCCACATCCGGACAGCTCTCTGGAAACACCATATATTTT.

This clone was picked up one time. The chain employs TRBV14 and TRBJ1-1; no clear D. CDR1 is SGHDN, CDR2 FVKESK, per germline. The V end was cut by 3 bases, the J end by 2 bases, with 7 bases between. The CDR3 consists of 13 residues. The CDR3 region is CASSQATNTEAFF. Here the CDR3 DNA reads TGTGCCAGCAGCCAGGCTACCAACACTGAAGCTTTCTTT.

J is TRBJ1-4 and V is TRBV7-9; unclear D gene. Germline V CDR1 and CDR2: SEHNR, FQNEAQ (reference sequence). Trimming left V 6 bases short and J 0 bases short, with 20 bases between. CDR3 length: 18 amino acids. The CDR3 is CASSRSGARLATNEKLFF. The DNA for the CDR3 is TGTGCCAGCAGTCGGTCAGGCGCCCGCCTTGCAACTAATGAAAAACTGTTTTTT.

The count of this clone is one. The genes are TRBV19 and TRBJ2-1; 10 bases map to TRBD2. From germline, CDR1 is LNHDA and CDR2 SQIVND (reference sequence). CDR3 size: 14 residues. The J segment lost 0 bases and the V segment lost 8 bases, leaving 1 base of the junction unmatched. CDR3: CASRTSGSYNEQFF. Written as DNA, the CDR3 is TGTGCCAGTCGGACTAGCGGCTCCTACAATGAGCAGTTCTTC.

DNA for the CDR3: TGTGCCAGCAGTGCCCGACAGGCTCAGGCGGACGAGCAGTACTTC. Residues: CASSARQAQADEQYF. The genes are TRBV6-1 and TRBJ2-7; D possibly corresponds to TRBD1 (6 bases). From germline, CDR1 is MNHNS and CDR2 SASEGT. Trimming took off 4 bases at V and 5 bases at J, with 18 bases between the two ends. The CDR3 is made up of 15 amino acids.

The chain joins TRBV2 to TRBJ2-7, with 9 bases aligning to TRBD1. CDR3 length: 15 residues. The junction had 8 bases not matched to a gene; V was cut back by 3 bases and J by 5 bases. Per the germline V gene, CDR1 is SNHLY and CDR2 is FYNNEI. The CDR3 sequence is CASSDRGTGFHEQYF. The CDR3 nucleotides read TGTGCCAGCAGTGATCGAGGGACAGGGTTCCACGAGCAGTACTTC.

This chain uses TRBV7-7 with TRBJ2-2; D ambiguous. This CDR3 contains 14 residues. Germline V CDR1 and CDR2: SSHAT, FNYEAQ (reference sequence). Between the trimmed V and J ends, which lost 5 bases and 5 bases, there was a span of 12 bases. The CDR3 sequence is CASSLQLGTGELFF. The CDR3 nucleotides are TGTGCCAGCAGCCTCCAGTTGGGTACCGGGGAGCTGTTTTTT.